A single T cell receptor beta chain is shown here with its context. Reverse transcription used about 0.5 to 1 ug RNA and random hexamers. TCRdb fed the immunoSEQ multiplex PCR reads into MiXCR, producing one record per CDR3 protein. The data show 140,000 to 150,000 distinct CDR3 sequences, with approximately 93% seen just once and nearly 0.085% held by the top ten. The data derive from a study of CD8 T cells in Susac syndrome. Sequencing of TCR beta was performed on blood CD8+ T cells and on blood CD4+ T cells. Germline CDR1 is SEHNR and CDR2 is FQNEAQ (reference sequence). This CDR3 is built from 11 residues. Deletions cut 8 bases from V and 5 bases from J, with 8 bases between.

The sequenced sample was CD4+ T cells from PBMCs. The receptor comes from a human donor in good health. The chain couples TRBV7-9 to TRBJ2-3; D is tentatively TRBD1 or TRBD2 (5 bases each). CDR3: CASPRGDTQYF. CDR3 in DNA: TGTGCCAGCCCGAGGGGAGATACGCAGTATTTT.